Below are 14 T cell receptor beta chains sequenced from a single sample in a study of cytomegalovirus exposure and HLA in healthy donors (TCRdb year 2017). The method behind the library was the immunoSEQ multiplex PCR assay. For the multiplex PCR, a mixture combining 60 forward primers for TCR Vbeta segments and 13 reverse primers for TCR Jbeta segments was used. This immuneACCESS table, as held by TCRdb, lists in-frame sequences with V and J called but not all clones. Of the missing ones, under half trace to an unresolved V gene in checked studies; the others have no known cause. Recorded for this sample are about 130,000 clones; around three quarters of them occurred a single time. The ten largest clones capture 1% of the sample. The sample comprised PBMCs. Every receptor here comes from a man in his forties in good health and CMV-seronegative.

The V gene is TRBV2, the J gene TRBJ1-2, with D possibly TRBD1 on 5 matching bases. Germline CDR1 reads SNHLY; CDR2 reads FYNNEI. Trimming shortened V by 6 bases and J by 11 bases, and 22 bases separated the two germline ends. CDR3 length: 14 residues. Here the CDR3 DNA reads TGTGCCAGCAGCGCGATCGACAGTGCCGGCTATTACACCTTC. This encodes CASSAIDSAGYYTF.

The rearrangement joins TRBV6-1 to TRBJ1-4; D remains ambiguous. V was pared by 8 bases and J by 8 bases, with 12 bases between. The germline CDR1 and CDR2 sequences are MNHNS and SASEGT. The CDR3 runs 12 residues. The CDR3 is CASGLSPEKLFF. The CDR3 DNA sequence: TGTGCCAGCGGTCTATCCCCCGAAAAACTGTTTTTT.

Points on this clone: Other DNA sequences in this specimen translate into the identical CDR3. The chain uses TRBV5-4 and TRBJ2-7, with a tentative D call TRBD1 (6 bases). CDR1 and CDR2 from the germline V gene are SGHNT and YYREEE (reference sequence). CDR3 length: 14 amino acids. Trimming cost V 4 bases and J 0 bases, with 11 bases left between them. The CDR3 DNA reads TGTGCCAGCAGCCGCCAGGGGAGCTCCTACGAGCAGTACTTC. Residues: CASSRQGSSYEQYF.

In this sample, this clone turned up a few times. The V gene is TRBV4-1, the J gene TRBJ2-2; 10 bases fit TRBD2. V lost 3 bases, J lost 6 bases, and 4 bases stayed unmatched. Germline CDR1 reads MGHRA; CDR2 reads YSYEKL. The CDR3 is 15 residues long. The CDR3 sequence: CASSHRTSGPGELFF. The DNA for the CDR3 is TGCGCCAGCAGCCATCGGACTAGCGGTCCCGGGGAGCTGTTTTTT.

The chain employs TRBV9 and TRBJ2-2; 8 bases are shared with TRBD2. From germline, CDR1 is SGDLS and CDR2 YYNGEE. This CDR3 region has 17 residues. Trimming removed 0 bases from V and 3 bases from J; junction bases left unmatched: 7. The chain's CDR3 is CASSVGSPGGYTGELFF. CDR3 DNA: TGTGCCAGCAGCGTAGGGTCTCCGGGAGGGTACACCGGGGAGCTGTTTTTT.

The rearrangement links TRBV7-2 to TRBJ2-2, with D perhaps matching TRBD1 (6 bases). The V and J ends lost 8 bases and 5 bases respectively, with 18 bases between them. This CDR3 comprises 15 residues. Per the germline V gene, CDR1 is SGHTA and CDR2 is FQGNSA. CDR3: CASATQGPSTGELFF. CDR3 DNA sequence: TGTGCCAGCGCCACCCAGGGGCCGTCTACCGGGGAGCTGTTTTTT.

The J gene is TRBJ1-6, the V gene TRBV7-2; tentative D call: TRBD1 (6 bases). The CDR3 is 17 residues long. Trimming took off 5 bases at V and 6 bases at J, with 20 bases between the two ends. From germline, CDR1 is SGHTA and CDR2 FQGNSA. CDR3 nucleotide sequence: TGTGCCAGCAGCCAAAGAGGGGGGGGGCTAGGTAATTCACCCCTCCACTTT. The encoded protein is CASSQRGGGLGNSPLHF.

CDR3 sequence reads: CASSRQLAGENEQFF. The CDR3 DNA sequence: TGCGCCAGCAGCCGCCAACTAGCGGGGGAGAATGAGCAGTTCTTC. The chain is built from TRBV5-1 and TRBJ2-1, with TRBD2 matching over 11 bases. Looked up from germline, CDR1 is SGHRS and CDR2 is YFSETQ. The V segment lost 4 bases and the J segment 7 bases; nucleotides outside the gene matches: 7. The CDR3 has 15 amino acids.

The V and J genes are TRBV27 and TRBJ2-1; D perhaps matches TRBD2 (7 bases). Trimming left V 4 bases short and J 2 bases short, with 15 bases between. The CDR3 consists of 16 residues. Germline V gene lookup returns CDR1 MNHEY and CDR2 SMNVEV (reference sequence). DNA for the CDR3: TGTGCCAGCAGTTGGCGGGGGCCGACCACCTACAATGAGCAGTTCTTC. This gives the protein CASSWRGPTTYNEQFF.

The V gene is TRBV4-2, the J gene TRBJ2-2; 9 bases are a match to TRBD2. Losses at the gene ends were 6 bases for V and 0 bases for J; bases not matched to a gene: 8. This CDR3 is 17 amino acids long. The germline V gene has CDR1 LGHNA and CDR2 YNFKEQ. The CDR3 bases are TGTGCCAGCAGTTGGCCAGCGGGGGGATCGAACACCGGGGAGCTGTTTTTT. Translating it yields CASSWPAGGSNTGELFF.

Only one count was recorded for this clone. This chain joins TRBV6-5 and TRBJ2-3; 9 nucleotides line up with TRBD1. After removal of 2 bases from V and 1 base from J, the junction contained 1 base not matched to a gene. CDR3 length: 15 amino acids. Germline V gene lookup returns CDR1 MNHEY and CDR2 SVGAGI. The CDR3 is CASSYRQGGTDTQYF. CDR3 DNA: TGTGCCAGCAGTTACAGACAGGGGGGCACAGATACGCAGTATTTT.

V is TRBV29-1 and J is TRBJ1-3; 7 nucleotides line up with TRBD1. J lost 4 bases, V lost 3 bases, and 3 bases had no gene match. From germline, CDR1 is SQVTM and CDR2 ANQGSEA. This CDR3 has 13 residues. In DNA form, the CDR3 reads TGCAGCGTTGATAGGGGGCCAGGAAACACCATATATTTT. This translates into CSVDRGPGNTIYF.

The chain combines TRBV18 with TRBJ2-7, with a weak D call TRBD2 (6 bases). Germline loops: CDR1 KGHSH, CDR2 LQKENI. CDR3 length: 14 residues. The ends were cut back, 6 bases at V and 2 bases at J, with 14 bases in the middle. CDR3 in DNA: TGTGCCAGCTCCCCCGGGACTTTTACCTACGAGCAGTACTTC. Protein product: CASSPGTFTYEQYF.

This chain uses TRBV27 with TRBJ1-1, with D possibly being TRBD1 (6 bases). V was trimmed by 2 bases and J by 1 base, leaving 14 bases between them. CDR3 length: 16 residues. In germline, CDR1 is MNHEY, CDR2 SMNVEV (reference sequence). The CDR3 bases are TGTGCCAGCAGTTTAAGCGGCAGGGGTGGGAACACTGAAGCTTTCTTT. Translating it yields CASSLSGRGGNTEAFF.